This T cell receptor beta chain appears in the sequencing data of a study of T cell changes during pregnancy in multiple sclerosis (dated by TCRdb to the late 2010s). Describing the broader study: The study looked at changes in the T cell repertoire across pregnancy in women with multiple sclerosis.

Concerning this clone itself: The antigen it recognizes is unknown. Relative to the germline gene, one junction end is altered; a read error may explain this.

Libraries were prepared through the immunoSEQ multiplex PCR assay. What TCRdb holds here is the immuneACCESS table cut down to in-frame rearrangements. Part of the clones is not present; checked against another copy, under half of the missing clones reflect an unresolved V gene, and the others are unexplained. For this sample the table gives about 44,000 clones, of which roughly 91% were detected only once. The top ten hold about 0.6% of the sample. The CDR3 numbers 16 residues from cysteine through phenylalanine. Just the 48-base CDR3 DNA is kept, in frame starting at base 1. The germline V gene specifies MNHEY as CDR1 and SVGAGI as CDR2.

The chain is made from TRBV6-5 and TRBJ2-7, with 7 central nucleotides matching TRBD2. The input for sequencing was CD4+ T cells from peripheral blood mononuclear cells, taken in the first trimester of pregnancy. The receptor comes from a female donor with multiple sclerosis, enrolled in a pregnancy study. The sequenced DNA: TGTGCCAGCAGTTCCTCTAGCGGAAGAAGTGGCAACGAACAGTACTTC. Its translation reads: CASSSSSGRSGNEQYF.